This T cell receptor beta chain was obtained from a study of T cells in Graves' hyperthyroidism and ophthalmopathy. Findings and caveats of the study: In simple terms, a model built on 13 V-J features told ophthalmopathy apart from stable hyperthyroidism.

Amplified TCR beta CDR3 regions came from RNA transcripts. Primed by the HTBI set, a first-round RT-PCR was run on the TCR CDR3. Using its own MiXCR run on the multiplex PCR reads, TCRdb lists one record per CDR3 protein. Here the sample spans some 350,000 distinct CDR3 sequences, approximately 15% being singletons. This clonotype turned up a few times. The antigen is not known. Any patient presenting with uncontrolled infection, other autoimmune disease, pregnancy or lactation was left out. The study based diagnoses on clinical symptoms, serum thyroxine and TRAb, thyroid ultrasound and orbital computed tomography. The ends lost 0 bases at V and 9 bases at J; junction bases unmatched: 20. Germline V gene lookup returns CDR1 MNHEY and CDR2 SVGAGI. CDR3 size: 20 residues.

Sequences were obtained from blood. This sequence originates from a woman younger than 30 with Graves' hyperthyroidism that later progressed to Graves' ophthalmopathy. The chain is built from TRBV6-5 and TRBJ1-6; 7 nucleotides match TRBD1. This CDR3 reads CASSYSREQGSAKFGSPLHF. The CDR3 DNA reads TGTGCCAGCAGTTACTCCCGAGAACAGGGGTCGGCTAAATTTGGTTCACCCCTCCACTTT.